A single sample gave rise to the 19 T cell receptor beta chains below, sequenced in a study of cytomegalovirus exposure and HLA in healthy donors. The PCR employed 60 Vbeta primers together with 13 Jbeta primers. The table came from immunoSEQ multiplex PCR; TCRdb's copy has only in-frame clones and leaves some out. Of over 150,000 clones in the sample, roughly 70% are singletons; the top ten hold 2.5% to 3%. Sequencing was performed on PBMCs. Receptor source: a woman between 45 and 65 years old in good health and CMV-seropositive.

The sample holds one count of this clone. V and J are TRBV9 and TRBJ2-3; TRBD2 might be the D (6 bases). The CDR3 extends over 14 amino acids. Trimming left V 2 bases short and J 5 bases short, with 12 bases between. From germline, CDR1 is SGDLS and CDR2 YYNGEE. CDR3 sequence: CASSVEGLGDTQYF. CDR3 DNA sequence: TGTGCCAGCAGCGTGGAGGGCTTAGGAGATACGCAGTATTTT.

The CDR3 nucleotides read TGTGCCAGCTCACCACCGGCTGGACTCGGGAATGGCTACACCTTC. This sequence encodes CASSPPAGLGNGYTF. The rearrangement uses TRBV18 and TRBJ1-2, with D hard to call. This CDR3 contains 15 residues. Trimming pared 0 bases from V and 6 bases from J, leaving 14 bases between. Germline loops: CDR1 KGHSH, CDR2 LQKENI.

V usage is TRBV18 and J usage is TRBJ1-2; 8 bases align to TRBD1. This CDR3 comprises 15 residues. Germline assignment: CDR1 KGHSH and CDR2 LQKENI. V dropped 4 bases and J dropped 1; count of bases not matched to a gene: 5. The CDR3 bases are TGTGCCAGCTCACTCCGGGACAGGAGTAACTATGGCTACACCTTC. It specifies CASSLRDRSNYGYTF. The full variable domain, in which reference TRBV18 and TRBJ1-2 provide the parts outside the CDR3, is NAGVMQNPRHLVRRRGQEARLRCSPMKGHSHVYWYRQLPEEGLKFMVYLQKENIIDESGMPKERFSAEFPKEGPSILRIQQVVRGDSAAYFCASSLRDRSNYGYTFGSGTRLTVV.

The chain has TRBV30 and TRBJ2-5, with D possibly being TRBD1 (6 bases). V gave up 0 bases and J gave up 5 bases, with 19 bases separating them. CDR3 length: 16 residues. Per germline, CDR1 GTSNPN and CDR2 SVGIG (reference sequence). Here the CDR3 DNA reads TGTGCCTGGAGTGTACTTACAGGGATTCTGCGGGAGACCCAGTACTTC. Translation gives CAWSVLTGILRETQYF.

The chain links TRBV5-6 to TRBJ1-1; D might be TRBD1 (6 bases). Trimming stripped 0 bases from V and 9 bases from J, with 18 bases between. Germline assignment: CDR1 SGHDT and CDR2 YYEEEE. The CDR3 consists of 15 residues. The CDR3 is CASSLVRQGNRKAFF. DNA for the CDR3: TGTGCCAGCAGCTTGGTGCGGCAGGGGAATCGGAAAGCTTTCTTT.

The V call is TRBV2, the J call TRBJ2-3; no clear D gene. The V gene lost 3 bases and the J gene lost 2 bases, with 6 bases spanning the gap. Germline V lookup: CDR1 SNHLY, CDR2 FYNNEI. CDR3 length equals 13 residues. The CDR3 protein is CASSDGVTDTQYF. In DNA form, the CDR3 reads TGTGCCAGCAGTGATGGAGTCACAGATACGCAGTATTTT.

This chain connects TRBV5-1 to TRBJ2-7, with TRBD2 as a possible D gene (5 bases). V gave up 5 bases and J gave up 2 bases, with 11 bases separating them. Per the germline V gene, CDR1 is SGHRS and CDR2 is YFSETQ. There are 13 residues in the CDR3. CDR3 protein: CASSSGDAYEQYF. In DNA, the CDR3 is TGCGCCAGCAGTTCCGGGGATGCCTACGAGCAGTACTTC.

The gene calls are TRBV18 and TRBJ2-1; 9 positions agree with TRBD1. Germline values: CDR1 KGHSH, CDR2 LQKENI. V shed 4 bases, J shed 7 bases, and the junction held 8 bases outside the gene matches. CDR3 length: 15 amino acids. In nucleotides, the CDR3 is TGTGCCAGCTCACTACTAGGACAGGGGTGGAATGAGCAGTTCTTC. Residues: CASSLLGQGWNEQFF. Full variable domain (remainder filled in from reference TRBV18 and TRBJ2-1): NAGVMQNPRHLVRRRGQEARLRCSPMKGHSHVYWYRQLPEEGLKFMVYLQKENIIDESGMPKERFSAEFPKEGPSILRIQQVVRGDSAAYFCASSLLGQGWNEQFFGPGTRLTVL.

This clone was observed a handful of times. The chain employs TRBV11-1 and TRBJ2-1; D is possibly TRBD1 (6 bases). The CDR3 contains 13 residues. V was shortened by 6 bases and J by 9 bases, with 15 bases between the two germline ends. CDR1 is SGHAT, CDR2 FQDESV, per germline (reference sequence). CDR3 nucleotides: TGTGCCAGCAGTCCCCAGGGGTTGGGTGAGCAGTTCTTC. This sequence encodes CASSPQGLGEQFF.

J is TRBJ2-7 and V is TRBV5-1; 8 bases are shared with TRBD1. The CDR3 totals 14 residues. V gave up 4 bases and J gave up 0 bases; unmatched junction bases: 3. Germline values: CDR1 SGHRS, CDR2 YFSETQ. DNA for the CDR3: TGCGCCAGCAGCCCGGGACAGGCCTCCTACGAGCAGTACTTC. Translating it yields CASSPGQASYEQYF. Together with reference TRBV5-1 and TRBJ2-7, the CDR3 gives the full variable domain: KAGVTQTPRYLIKTRGQQVTLSCSPISGHRSVSWYQQTPGQGLQFLFEYFSETQRNKGNFPGRFSGRQFSNSRSEMNVSTLELGDSALYLCASSPGQASYEQYFGPGTRLTVT.

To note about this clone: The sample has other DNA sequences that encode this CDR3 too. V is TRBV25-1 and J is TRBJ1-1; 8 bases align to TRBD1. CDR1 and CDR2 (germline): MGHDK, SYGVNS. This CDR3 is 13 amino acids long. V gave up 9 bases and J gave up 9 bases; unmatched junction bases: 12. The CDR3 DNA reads TGTGCCAGTGGAGGACAGGGAGTCCCCCAAGCTTTCTTT. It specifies CASGGQGVPQAFF.

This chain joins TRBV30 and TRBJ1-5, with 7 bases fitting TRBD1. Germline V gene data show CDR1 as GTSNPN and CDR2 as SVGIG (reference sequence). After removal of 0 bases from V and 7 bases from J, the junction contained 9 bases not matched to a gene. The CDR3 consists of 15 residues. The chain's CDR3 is CAWSVSSGGRQPQHF. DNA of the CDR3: TGTGCCTGGAGTGTTTCGTCAGGGGGACGCCAGCCCCAGCATTTT.

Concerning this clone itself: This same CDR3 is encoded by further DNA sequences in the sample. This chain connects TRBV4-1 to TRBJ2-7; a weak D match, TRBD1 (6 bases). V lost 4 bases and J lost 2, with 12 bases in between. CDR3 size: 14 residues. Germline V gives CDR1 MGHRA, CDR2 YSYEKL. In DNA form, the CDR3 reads TGCGCCAGCAGCCCCCCTGACAGGACCTACGAGCAGTACTTC. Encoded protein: CASSPPDRTYEQYF.

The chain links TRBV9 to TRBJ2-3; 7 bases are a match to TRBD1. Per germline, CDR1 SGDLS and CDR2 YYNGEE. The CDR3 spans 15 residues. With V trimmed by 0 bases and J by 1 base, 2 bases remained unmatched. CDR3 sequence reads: CASSVGGTGTDTQYF. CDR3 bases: TGTGCCAGCAGCGTAGGAGGGACAGGCACAGATACGCAGTATTTT. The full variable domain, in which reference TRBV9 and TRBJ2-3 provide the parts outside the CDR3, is DSGVTQTPKHLITATGQRVTLRCSPRSGDLSVYWYQQSLDQGLQFLIQYYNGEERAKGNILERFSAQQFPDLHSELNLSSLELGDSALYFCASSVGGTGTDTQYFGPGTRLTVL.

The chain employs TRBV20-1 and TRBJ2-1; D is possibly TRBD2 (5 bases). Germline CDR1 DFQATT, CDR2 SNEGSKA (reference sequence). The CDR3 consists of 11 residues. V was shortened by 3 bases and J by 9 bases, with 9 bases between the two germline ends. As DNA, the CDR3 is TGCAGTGCTAGTAGCCGGGGTGAGCAGTTCTTC. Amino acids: CSASSRGEQFF.

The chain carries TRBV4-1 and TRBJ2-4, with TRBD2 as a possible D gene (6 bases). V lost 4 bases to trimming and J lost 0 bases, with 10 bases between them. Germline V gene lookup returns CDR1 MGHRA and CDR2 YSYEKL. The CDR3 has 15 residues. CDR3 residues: CASSPSGVAKNIQYF. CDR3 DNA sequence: TGCGCCAGCAGCCCATCGGGGGTAGCCAAAAACATTCAGTACTTC.

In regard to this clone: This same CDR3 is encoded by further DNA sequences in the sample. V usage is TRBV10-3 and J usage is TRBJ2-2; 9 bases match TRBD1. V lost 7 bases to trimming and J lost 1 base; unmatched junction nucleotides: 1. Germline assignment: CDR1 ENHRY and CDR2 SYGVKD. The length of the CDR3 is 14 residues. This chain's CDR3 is CAITGQGNTGELFF. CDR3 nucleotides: TGTGCCATCACGGGACAGGGGAACACCGGGGAGCTGTTTTTT.

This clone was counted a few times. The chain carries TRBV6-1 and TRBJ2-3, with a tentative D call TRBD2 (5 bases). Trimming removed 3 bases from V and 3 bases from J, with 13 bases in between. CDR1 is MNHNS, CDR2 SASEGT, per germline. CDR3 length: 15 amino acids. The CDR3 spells CASSDYLWETDTQYF. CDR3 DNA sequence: TGTGCCAGCAGTGATTATCTTTGGGAGACAGATACGCAGTATTTT.

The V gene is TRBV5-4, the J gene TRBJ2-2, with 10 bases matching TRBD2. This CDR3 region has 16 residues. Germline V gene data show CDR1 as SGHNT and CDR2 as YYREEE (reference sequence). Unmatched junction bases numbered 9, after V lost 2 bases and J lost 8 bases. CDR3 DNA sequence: TGTGCCAGCAGCTTAAAACTAGCGGGGTCGTATGGGGAGCTGTTTTTT. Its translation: CASSLKLAGSYGELFF. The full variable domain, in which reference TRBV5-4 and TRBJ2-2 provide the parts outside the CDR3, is ETGVTQSPTHLIKTRGQQVTLRCSSQSGHNTVSWYQQALGQGPQFIFQYYREEENGRGNFPPRFSGLQFPNYSSELNVNALELDDSALYLCASSLKLAGSYGELFFGEGSRLTVL.